One sample yielded the 28 T cell receptor beta chains listed below, sequenced in a study of T cell repertoires in cytomegalovirus infection. These receptors have no identified antigens. TCRdb used MiXCR to reprocess the reads, holding one entry per CDR3 protein. Altogether 650,000 to 900,000 distinct CDR3 sequences are present, 25% to 35% being singletons, with the ten largest covering about an eighth. The specimen was cultured CD8+ T cells from PBMCs, collected from culture after CMV antigen stimulation. The source of these receptors is a human donor in good health (CMV status not recorded). Some clones in this sample may be carry-over from other donors' samples.

Only a few counts were recorded for this clonotype. The chain is built from TRBV2 and TRBJ2-7, with D maybe TRBD1 (6 bases). This CDR3 is built from 15 residues. Trimming stripped 0 bases from V and 3 bases from J, with 12 bases between. CDR1 is SNHLY and CDR2 is FYNNEI in the germline V gene. CDR3 amino acids: CASSEAYRVSYEQYV. The CDR3 DNA sequence: TGTGCCAGCAGTGAAGCGTACAGGGTGAGCTACGAGCAGTACGTC.

This clonotype was observed a few times. This chain links TRBV5-5 with TRBJ1-5, with a weak D call TRBD1 (6 bases). This CDR3 comprises 15 residues. Looked up from germline, CDR1 is SGHKS and CDR2 is YYEKEE (reference sequence). V lost 3 bases and J 4 bases, leaving 14 bases between the germline ends. The CDR3 protein is CASSYAGERNQPQHF. For the CDR3, the DNA is TGTGCCAGCAGCTATGCAGGGGAGCGGAATCAGCCCCAGCATTTT.

Ten or more counts support this clonotype. V gene TRBV7-2 combines with J gene TRBJ1-6; TRBD1 agrees at 8 bases. The CDR3 is 14 residues long. The V and J ends lost 4 bases and 6 bases, in that order; junction bases with no gene match: 2. Germline V gives CDR1 SGHTA, CDR2 FQGNSA. The CDR3 DNA reads TGTGCCAGCAGCTGGACAGGGCCTAATTCACCCCTCCACTTT. Its translation: CASSWTGPNSPLHF.

This chain uses TRBV7-3 with TRBJ2-6; 14 nucleotides agree with TRBD2. Germline loops: CDR1 SGHTA, CDR2 FQGTGA. V shed 5 bases, J shed 0 bases, and the junction held 3 bases outside the gene matches. CDR3 length: 18 residues. CDR3 DNA sequence: TGTGCCAGCAGCCCGGGACTAGCGGGGGTCTCTGGGGCCAACGTCCTGACTTTC. Translation: CASSPGLAGVSGANVLTF. Drawing the rest from reference TRBV7-3 and TRBJ2-6, the complete variable domain is GAGVSQTPSNKVTEKGKYVELRCDPISGHTALYWYRQSLGQGPEFLIYFQGTGAADDSGLPNDRFFAVRPEGSVSTLKIQRTERGDSAVYLCASSPGLAGVSGANVLTFGAGSRLTVL.

There are many counts of this clonotype. The gene calls are TRBV27 and TRBJ2-1; 7 bases line up with TRBD1. Germline values: CDR1 MNHEY, CDR2 SMNVEV (reference sequence). There are 15 residues in the CDR3. V shed 5 bases and J 4 bases; nucleotides not matched to a gene: 8. The CDR3: CASSQGGLPYNEQFF. The DNA of the CDR3 is TGTGCCAGCAGTCAAGGGGGCCTACCATACAATGAGCAGTTCTTC.

This clonotype was found once. The chain links TRBV14 to TRBJ1-4; the match to TRBD1 covers 7 bases. With V trimmed by 4 bases and J by 5 bases, 7 bases remained unmatched. This CDR3 comprises 15 residues. The germline gives CDR1 SGHDN, CDR2 FVKESK. In DNA, the CDR3 is TGTGCCAGCAGCCCCACCCGGGACAGAAATGAAAAACTGTTTTTT. Its protein product is CASSPTRDRNEKLFF. The variable domain in full, with the rest retrieved from reference TRBV14 and TRBJ1-4, is EAGVTQFPSHSVIEKGQTVTLRCDPISGHDNLYWYRRVMGKEIKFLLHFVKESKQDESGMPNNRFLAERTGGTYSTLKVQPAELEDSGVYFCASSPTRDRNEKLFFGSGTQLSVL.

This chain connects TRBV20-1 to TRBJ2-2; the match to TRBD2 covers 13 bases. This CDR3 is 15 amino acids long. Germline V gene data show CDR1 as DFQATT and CDR2 as SNEGSKA (reference sequence). Germline trimming cut 6 bases from V and 6 bases from J; bases unmatched to any gene: 7. CDR3 loop: CSAKTSGGWSGELFF. The DNA of the CDR3 is TGCAGTGCAAAGACTAGCGGGGGGTGGTCCGGGGAGCTGTTTTTT.

The table lists this clonotype with many counts. This rearrangement joins TRBV12-3 or TRBV12-4 to TRBJ1-1; perhaps TRBD1 as D (5 bases). The CDR3 extends over 14 amino acids. V lost 7 bases and J 2 bases, leaving 14 bases between the germline ends. The CDR3 DNA sequence: TGTGCCAGCACCCCCGGGACGCTTAACACTGAAGCTTTCTTT. As protein: CASTPGTLNTEAFF.

The rearrangement uses TRBV2 and TRBJ1-4, with D hard to call. Per germline, CDR1 SNHLY and CDR2 FYNNEI. This CDR3 comprises 13 residues. With 9 bases removed from V and 4 bases from J, the gap between germline ends came to 12 bases. In nucleotides, the CDR3 is TGTGCCAGTGATCAATGGGATAATGAAAAACTGTTTTTT. Amino acids: CASDQWDNEKLFF.

J is TRBJ1-2 and V is TRBV10-3; 8 bases fit TRBD1. Germline assignment: CDR1 ENHRY and CDR2 SYGVKD. The trim removed 6 bases at V and 4 bases at J, leaving 1 base unmatched. The CDR3 runs 12 residues. The CDR3: CAIRTGAYGYTF. The CDR3 DNA is TGTGCCATCAGGACAGGGGCCTATGGCTACACCTTC.

The chain is built from TRBV7-9 and TRBJ1-1; D unresolved. V lost 5 bases, J lost 0 bases, and 7 bases lay in between. CDR3 length: 13 amino acids. CDR1 is SEHNR and CDR2 is FQNEAQ in the germline V gene (reference sequence). The CDR3 region has the DNA TGTGCCAGCAGCGGCAAATTGAACACTGAAGCTTTCTTT. This translates into CASSGKLNTEAFF.

The chain recombines TRBV10-2 with TRBJ2-1; D might be TRBD1 (6 bases). The CDR3 loop spans 15 amino acids. From germline, CDR1 is WSHSY and CDR2 SAAADI. The V end lost 2 bases, the J end lost 6 bases, and 14 bases lay between the germline ends. The CDR3, as DNA: TGCGCCAGCAGTGAGAGCCAGGGGTGGATCAATGAGCAGTTCTTC. The encoded protein is CASSESQGWINEQFF.

This chain joins TRBV27 and TRBJ2-2, with no clear D. With 1 base removed from V and 1 base from J, the gap between germline ends came to 7 bases. Germline loops: CDR1 MNHEY, CDR2 SMNVEV (reference sequence). This CDR3 is built from 15 residues. The CDR3 region has the DNA TGTGCCAGCAGTTTATTTGCAGAGAACACCGGGGAGCTGTTTTTT. This sequence encodes CASSLFAENTGELFF.

Concerning this clonotype itself: A read error is likely, as this CDR3 ends without the conserved phenylalanine or tryptophan. The chain links TRBV6-8 to TRBJ2-1; TRBD1 matches 7 bases. Losses at the gene ends were 4 bases for V and 1 base for J; bases not matched to a gene: 1. CDR1 MNHGY and CDR2 SAAAGT come from the germline V gene. This CDR3 comprises 14 residues. The CDR3 sequence is CASSWDSSYNEQFS. The CDR3 DNA is TGTGCCAGCAGTTGGGACAGTTCCTACAATGAGCAGTTCTCC.

The chain recombines TRBV5-1 with TRBJ1-2; D is possibly TRBD1 (6 bases). The V gene's germline CDR1 is SGHRS and CDR2 YFSETQ. This CDR3 region has 13 residues. The germline V and J ends were trimmed by 6 bases and 3 bases, with 12 bases remaining between them. CDR3 loop: CASMDKGDYGYTF. The CDR3 DNA follows: TGCGCCAGCATGGACAAGGGGGACTATGGCTACACCTTC.

The chain is built from TRBV27 and TRBJ2-7; 8 bases are a match to TRBD1. Trimming cost V 5 bases and J 2 bases; bases outside gene matches: 2. CDR3 length equals 13 residues. Looked up from germline, CDR1 is MNHEY and CDR2 is SMNVEV (reference sequence). CDR3 in DNA: TGTGCCAGCAGTAGGGGACAGGCCTACGAGCAGTACTTC. Its translation: CASSRGQAYEQYF.

J is TRBJ1-2 and V is TRBV4-1; unclear D gene. Trimming took off 0 bases at V and 6 bases at J, with 14 bases between the two ends. Germline V gene data show CDR1 as MGHRA and CDR2 as YSYEKL. The CDR3 has 15 amino acids. In nucleotides, the CDR3 is TGCGCCAGCAGCCAAGAGAGAGGTAGTGATGATGGCTACACCTTC. This encodes CASSQERGSDDGYTF.

The DNA for the CDR3 is TGTGCCAGTAGTCTCGGGCCAGATAACACTGAAGCTTTCTTT. Protein product: CASSLGPDNTEAFF. This chain links TRBV19 with TRBJ1-1; D is uncertain. This CDR3 has 14 residues. With 5 bases removed from V and 2 bases from J, the gap between germline ends came to 12 bases. Per the germline V gene, CDR1 is LNHDA and CDR2 is SQIVND (reference sequence). Full variable domain (remainder filled in from reference TRBV19 and TRBJ1-1): DGGITQSPKYLFRKEGQNVTLSCEQNLNHDAMYWYRQDPGQGLRLIYYSQIVNDFQKGDIAEGYSVSREKKESFPLTVTSAQKNPTAFYLCASSLGPDNTEAFFGQGTRLTVV.

This clonotype was detected only a few times. This chain links TRBV7-9 with TRBJ2-5, with D uncertain. V was clipped by 3 bases and J by 3 bases, with 11 bases between them. The germline gives CDR1 SEHNR, CDR2 FQNEAQ (reference sequence). This CDR3 is 14 amino acids long. As DNA, the CDR3 is TGTGCCAGCAGCTTTGGGCGGTACGAAGAGACCCAGTACTTC. It is translated as CASSFGRYEETQYF.

There are a few counts of this clonotype. V gene TRBV6-2 or TRBV6-3 combines with J gene TRBJ2-5; D call uncertain. CDR1 is MNHEY and CDR2 is SVGEGT in the germline V gene. Between the trimmed V and J ends, which lost 2 bases and 5 bases, there was a span of 9 bases. This CDR3 spans 13 amino acids. The DNA of the CDR3 is TGTGCCAGCAGTTACCCCTACATGGAGACCCAGTACTTC. It translates to CASSYPYMETQYF.

The chain couples TRBV6-6 to TRBJ2-1; tentatively, D is TRBD2 (7 bases). The CDR3 consists of 17 residues. V dropped 4 bases and J dropped 5 bases, with 21 bases sitting between them. The germline CDR1 and CDR2 sequences are MNHNY and SVGAGI (reference sequence). CDR3 residues: CASSFGLGGGIDNEQFF. The CDR3 DNA follows: TGTGCCAGCAGTTTTGGACTGGGGGGGGGCATAGACAATGAGCAGTTCTTC.

As regards this clonotype: Germline and junction disagree at one end, which may indicate a read error. This rearrangement joins TRBV5-6 to TRBJ1-1, with D possibly matching TRBD1 (5 bases). The CDR3 contains 15 residues. Germline V gene data show CDR1 as SGHDT and CDR2 as YYEEEE. The CDR3: CASTLGQGRGTEAFF. Here the CDR3 DNA reads TGTGCCAGCACCTTGGGGCAGGGTAGAGGCACTGAAGCTTTCTTT.

This clonotype was seen only a few times. The chain uses TRBV13 and TRBJ2-7; TRBD1 agrees at 7 bases. The V and J ends lost 2 bases and 2 bases, in that order; junction bases with no gene match: 6. From germline, CDR1 is PRHDT and CDR2 FYEKMQ (reference sequence). CDR3 length equals 15 residues. In DNA, the CDR3 is TGTGCCAGCAGCTTATCACAGGGGCGCACCTACGAGCAGTACTTC. The encoded protein is CASSLSQGRTYEQYF.

The rearrangement joins TRBV6-5 to TRBJ1-6; no clear D gene. Germline CDR1 MNHEY, CDR2 SVGAGI. The CDR3 sequence is 14 residues long. Trimming cost V 7 bases and J 4 bases, with 11 bases left between them. CDR3 residues: CASTTGPYNSPLHF. DNA of the CDR3: TGTGCCAGCACCACTGGGCCTTATAATTCACCCCTCCACTTT.

The chain combines TRBV5-4 with TRBJ2-5; unclear D gene. The V gene's germline CDR1 is SGHNT and CDR2 YYREEE (reference sequence). Trimming removed 1 base from V and 4 bases from J, with 14 bases in between. The CDR3 contains 15 residues. The CDR3 coding sequence is TGTGCCAGCAGCTTGTCGTGGGCCCCTGGAGAGACCCAGTACTTC. Residues: CASSLSWAPGETQYF.

This clonotype was counted only a few times. This chain joins TRBV27 and TRBJ2-2, with 8 bases that match TRBD1. The germline V gene encodes CDR1 MNHEY and CDR2 SMNVEV (reference sequence). V dropped 4 bases and J dropped 7; count of bases not matched to a gene: 8. The length of the CDR3 is 15 residues. Here the CDR3 DNA reads TGTGCCAGCAGTTCGGGACAGGCTCTGGGCGGGGAGCTGTTTTTT. Translating it yields CASSSGQALGGELFF.

This chain links TRBV7-9 with TRBJ1-4, with D maybe TRBD1 (6 bases). This CDR3 has 18 residues. V shed 3 bases and J shed 4 bases, with 21 bases lying between them. Germline V CDR1 and CDR2: SEHNR, FQNEAQ (reference sequence). The DNA for the CDR3 is TGTGCCAGCAGCTTTTGGTTCCTCTCAGGGGACGGTAATGAAAAACTGTTTTTT. Protein sequence: CASSFWFLSGDGNEKLFF.

V is TRBV12-3 or TRBV12-4 and J is TRBJ2-1, with TRBD2 matching 9 bases. There are 13 residues in the CDR3. With V trimmed by 6 bases and J by 9 bases, 6 bases remained unmatched. The CDR3 region is CASSPSGGSEQFF. CDR3 DNA sequence: TGTGCCAGCAGCCCAAGCGGGGGGAGTGAGCAGTTCTTC.